One and the same sample provided the 4 T cell receptor beta chains below, sequenced in a study of T cells after yellow fever vaccination. TCRdb re-called the 5' RACE reads with MiXCR, one entry per CDR3 protein. The repertoire includes roughly 74,000 distinct CDR3 sequences, approximately 6.9% of them detected once, and roughly a third sits in the top ten. The specimen comprised CD8+ T cells sorted from PBMCs, sampled 5 days after the first yellow fever vaccination. These receptors came from a man younger than 30 who received the YFV17D yellow fever vaccine.

The chain uses TRBV7-9 and TRBJ1-2, with unresolved D. Germline V gene lookup returns CDR1 SEHNR and CDR2 FQNEAQ (reference sequence). The CDR3 is 16 amino acids. Deletions cut 5 bases from V and 1 base from J, with 17 bases between. The CDR3 DNA is TGTGCCAGCAGCGTATCCCGAGTCAACCTTAACTATGGCTACACCTTC. Its translation: CASSVSRVNLNYGYTF.

The rearrangement links TRBV12-3 or TRBV12-4 to TRBJ2-5, with D possibly TRBD1 on 6 matching bases. Trimming left V 3 bases short and J 4 bases short, with 12 bases between. CDR3 length: 14 amino acids. The CDR3 protein is CASSFSGQLETQYF. CDR3 DNA: TGTGCCAGCAGTTTCTCGGGACAATTAGAGACCCAGTACTTC.

Concerning this clonotype itself: Being one base from a much bigger clone, this may be a read error. The chain links TRBV27 to TRBJ2-5; D is possibly TRBD1 (7 bases). The CDR3 extends over 14 amino acids. Germline assignment: CDR1 MNHEY and CDR2 SMNVEV (reference sequence). V lost 6 bases and J 7 bases, leaving 18 bases between the germline ends. CDR3 amino acids: CASSGQGGWVTQYF. The CDR3 DNA sequence: TGTGCCAGCAGCGGTCAGGGGGGCTGGGTGACCCAGTACTTC.

This clonotype showed up many times. The gene calls are TRBV7-2 and TRBJ2-3, with unresolved D. Trimming took off 1 base at V and 6 bases at J, with 8 bases between the two ends. CDR3 size: 13 residues. Germline loops: CDR1 SGHTA, CDR2 FQGNSA. CDR3: CASSLVAWDTQYF. The CDR3 DNA follows: TGTGCCAGCAGCTTAGTAGCTTGGGATACGCAGTATTTT.